This entry lists 7 T cell receptor beta chains sequenced from one sample in a study of T cell responses to AZD1222 COVID-19 vaccine. The repertoire was sequenced with immunoSEQ multiplex PCR; TCRdb's copy has only in-frame clones and lacks some. There are about 72,000 clones in the sample; about nine tenths occur only once, and 25% to 35% lies in the top ten. The source was peripheral blood, collected 28 days after the second AZD1222 dose. The receptors originated from an adult who received the AZD1222 COVID-19 vaccine.

V and J are TRBV29-1 and TRBJ1-2, with 9 bases lining up with TRBD1. With V trimmed by 1 base and J by 10 bases, 7 bases remained unmatched. Germline V gene lookup returns CDR1 SQVTM and CDR2 ANQGSEA. This CDR3 has 13 amino acids. The DNA for the CDR3 is TGCAGCGTTGAAGGGACAGGGGCCCCCCCCTACACCTTC. Protein sequence: CSVEGTGAPPYTF. The full variable domain, completed using reference TRBV29-1 and TRBJ1-2, is SAVISQKPSRDICQRGTSLTIQCQVDSQVTMMFWYRQQPGQSLTLIATANQGSEATYESGFVIDKFPISRPNLTFSTLTVSNMSPEDSSIYLCSVEGTGAPPYTFGSGTRLTVV.

The rearrangement joins TRBV28 to TRBJ2-7, with D perhaps TRBD1 or TRBD2 (6 bases each). V was clipped by 7 bases and J by 5 bases, with 21 bases between them. CDR3 length equals 15 residues. Germline V gene data show CDR1 as MDHEN and CDR2 as SYDVKM. The CDR3 DNA reads TGTGCCAGCACCAAGCCCGCGAGGGGGGAGGACGAGCAGTACTTC. Its protein product is CASTKPARGEDEQYF.

The rearrangement joins TRBV18 to TRBJ2-4, with D perhaps TRBD1 or TRBD2 (5 bases each). The V gene lost 6 bases and the J gene lost 14 bases, with 14 bases spanning the gap. Germline V lookup: CDR1 KGHSH, CDR2 LQKENI. The length of the CDR3 is 11 residues. The CDR3 DNA sequence: TGTGCCAGCTCCCTCGGACGGGGCGAGTACTTC. Its protein product is CASSLGRGEYF.

This clone showed up just once. The chain couples TRBV5-4 to TRBJ2-5; tentative D call: TRBD1 (6 bases). Trimming removed 4 bases at V and 0 bases at J, with 19 bases between. Per the germline V gene, CDR1 is SGHNT and CDR2 is YYREEE (reference sequence). This CDR3 contains 17 residues. The CDR3 region has the DNA TGTGCCAGCAGCGACGCAGCCAGGGGCATGTACCAAGAGACCCAGTACTTC. Translating it yields CASSDAARGMYQETQYF.

The rearrangement links TRBV7-3 to TRBJ1-1; TRBD1 might be the D (6 bases). CDR1 is SGHTA and CDR2 is FQGTGA in the germline V gene. CDR3 size: 16 residues. The V end was cut by 2 bases, the J end by 3 bases, with 16 bases between. The CDR3 DNA sequence: TGTGCCAGCAGCTTAGGGAACAGGGATCCGGACACTGAAGCTTTCTTT. Amino acids: CASSLGNRDPDTEAFF. Supplemented by reference TRBV7-3 and TRBJ1-1, the full variable domain reads GAGVSQTPSNKVTEKGKYVELRCDPISGHTALYWYRQSLGQGPEFLIYFQGTGAADDSGLPNDRFFAVRPEGSVSTLKIQRTERGDSAVYLCASSLGNRDPDTEAFFGQGTRLTVV.

The genes are TRBV6-6 and TRBJ2-3, with D possibly TRBD1 on 5 matching bases. V was clipped by 2 bases and J by 1 base, with 13 bases between them. The CDR3 sequence is 16 residues long. CDR1 is MNHNY and CDR2 is SVGAGI in the germline V gene (reference sequence). The CDR3 DNA reads as TGTGCCAGCAGTTACAGGTGGCAGGGTGGCACAGATACGCAGTATTTT. As protein: CASSYRWQGGTDTQYF.

The J gene is TRBJ2-3, the V gene TRBV2; TRBD1 matches at 9 bases. The CDR3 runs to 15 residues. V lost 9 bases, J lost 2 bases, and 9 bases stayed unmatched. Germline V lookup: CDR1 SNHLY, CDR2 FYNNEI. This CDR3 reads CARRGGTGTTDTQYF. As DNA, the CDR3 is TGTGCCAGGAGAGGGGGGACAGGGACCACAGATACGCAGTATTTT.